This paragraph reports one T cell receptor (beta chain). Antigen specificity is unknown. Germline V CDR1 and CDR2: ENHRY, SYGVKD. This CDR3 has 16 amino acids. V was cut by 0 bases and J by 4 bases, with 15 bases left in between. The whole isolated RNA underwent reverse transcription, so sequencing captured expressed TCRB transcripts. The table came from immunoSEQ multiplex PCR; TCRdb's copy has only in-frame clones and leaves some out. The sample carries over 500,000 clones, 15% to 17% recorded once. This entry belongs to a study of beta chain features in type 1 diabetes. Whole-study findings and limits: Since sequencing was performed on cDNA, cells with high TCR expression could be over-represented.

This chain connects TRBV10-3 to TRBJ1-1; weak D call: TRBD1 (5 bases). This TCR derives from a man aged 18 to 30 in good health. The sequenced material came from naive CD4+ T cells from blood. The CDR3 region has the DNA TGTGCCATCAGTGAGTCCGGGGCTATCTCGAGCACTGAAGCTTTCTTT. As protein: CAISESGAISSTEAFF.